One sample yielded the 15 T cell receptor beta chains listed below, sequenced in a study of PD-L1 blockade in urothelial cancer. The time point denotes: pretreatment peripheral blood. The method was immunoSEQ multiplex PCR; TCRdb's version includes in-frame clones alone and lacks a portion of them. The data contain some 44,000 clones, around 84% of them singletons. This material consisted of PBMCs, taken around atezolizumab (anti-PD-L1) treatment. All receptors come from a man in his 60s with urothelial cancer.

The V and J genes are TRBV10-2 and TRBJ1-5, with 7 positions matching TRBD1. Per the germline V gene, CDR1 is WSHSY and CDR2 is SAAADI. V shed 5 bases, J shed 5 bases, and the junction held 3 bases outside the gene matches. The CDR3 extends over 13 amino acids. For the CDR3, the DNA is TGCGCCAGCAGTCCTACAGGGGATCAGCCCCAGCATTTT. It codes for CASSPTGDQPQHF.

CDR3 protein: CAWGPPGLGETQYF. CDR3 nucleotides: TGTGCCTGGGGACCACCGGGACTCGGAGAGACCCAGTACTTC. The chain uses TRBV30 and TRBJ2-5; D is perhaps TRBD2 (6 bases). The CDR3 contains 14 residues. V was trimmed by 5 bases and J by 4 bases, leaving 17 bases between them. Germline V gene lookup returns CDR1 GTSNPN and CDR2 SVGIG (reference sequence).

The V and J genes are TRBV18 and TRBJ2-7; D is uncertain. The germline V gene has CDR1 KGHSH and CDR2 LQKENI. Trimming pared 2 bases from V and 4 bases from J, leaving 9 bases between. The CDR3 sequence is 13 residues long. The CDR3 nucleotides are TGTGCCAGCTCACCATCTGAGAGGTACGAGCAGTACTTC. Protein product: CASSPSERYEQYF.

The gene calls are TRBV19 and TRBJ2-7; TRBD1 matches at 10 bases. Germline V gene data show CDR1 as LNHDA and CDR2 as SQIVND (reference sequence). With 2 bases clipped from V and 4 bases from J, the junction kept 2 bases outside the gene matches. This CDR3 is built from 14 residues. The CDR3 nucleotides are TGTGCCAGTAGTATACGACAGGGGGCATACGAGCAGTACTTC. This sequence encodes CASSIRQGAYEQYF.

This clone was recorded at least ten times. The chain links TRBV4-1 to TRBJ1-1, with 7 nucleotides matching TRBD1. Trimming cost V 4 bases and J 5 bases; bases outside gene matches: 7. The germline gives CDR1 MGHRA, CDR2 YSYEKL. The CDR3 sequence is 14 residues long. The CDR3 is CASSRRDRVTEAFF. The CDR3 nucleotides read TGCGCCAGCAGCCGACGAGACAGGGTTACTGAAGCTTTCTTT.

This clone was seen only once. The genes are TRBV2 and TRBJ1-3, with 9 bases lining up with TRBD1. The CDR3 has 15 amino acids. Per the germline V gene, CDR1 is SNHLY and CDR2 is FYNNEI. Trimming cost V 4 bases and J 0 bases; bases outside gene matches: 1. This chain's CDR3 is CASSGTGVSGNTIYF. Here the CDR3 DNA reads TGTGCCAGCAGTGGGACAGGGGTCTCTGGAAACACCATATATTTT.

CDR3 DNA: TGTGCCAGCAGTGCTCGGACAGCGGGGAGGTCCACTGAAGCTTTCTTT. Translating it yields CASSARTAGRSTEAFF. V is TRBV6-1 and J is TRBJ1-1; D is possibly TRBD1 (6 bases). V was shortened by 4 bases and J by 4 bases, with 19 bases between the two germline ends. In germline, CDR1 is MNHNS, CDR2 SASEGT. The CDR3 is 16 amino acids.

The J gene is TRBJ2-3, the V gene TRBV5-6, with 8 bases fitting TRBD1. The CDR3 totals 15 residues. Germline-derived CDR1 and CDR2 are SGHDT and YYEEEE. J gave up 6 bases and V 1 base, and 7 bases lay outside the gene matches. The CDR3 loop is CASSLPGQGADTQYF. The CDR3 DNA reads TGTGCCAGCAGCTTGCCCGGACAGGGTGCGGATACGCAGTATTTT. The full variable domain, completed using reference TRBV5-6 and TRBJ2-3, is DAGVTQSPTHLIKTRGQQVTLRCSPKSGHDTVSWYQQALGQGPQFIFQYYEEEERQRGNFPDRFSGHQFPNYSSELNVNALLLGDSALYLCASSLPGQGADTQYFGPGTRLTVL.

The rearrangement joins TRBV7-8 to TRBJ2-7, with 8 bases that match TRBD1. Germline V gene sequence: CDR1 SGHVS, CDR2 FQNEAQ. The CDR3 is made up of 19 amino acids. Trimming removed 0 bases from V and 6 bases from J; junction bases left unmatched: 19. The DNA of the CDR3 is TGTGCCAGCAGCTTAGCTCAGGGGGCCCCAACTAGGGGGTCTTTCGAGCAGTACTTC. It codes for CASSLAQGAPTRGSFEQYF.

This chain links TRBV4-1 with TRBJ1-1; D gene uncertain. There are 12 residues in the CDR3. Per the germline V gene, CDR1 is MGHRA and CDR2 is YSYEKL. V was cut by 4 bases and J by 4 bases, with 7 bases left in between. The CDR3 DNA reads TGCGCCAGCAGCCGTGGCCTCACTGAAGCTTTCTTT. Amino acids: CASSRGLTEAFF.

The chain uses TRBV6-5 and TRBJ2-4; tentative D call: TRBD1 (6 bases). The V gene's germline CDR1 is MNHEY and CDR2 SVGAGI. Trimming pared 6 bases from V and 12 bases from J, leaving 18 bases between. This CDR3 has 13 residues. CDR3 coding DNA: TGTGCCAGCAGACAACCCGGGACATACGATCAGTACTTC. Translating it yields CASRQPGTYDQYF.

CDR3 bases: TGTGCCAGCAGCTTAGGTCGAACAGGGGGCAGGGGAGAGACCCAGTACTTC. It yields the protein CASSLGRTGGRGETQYF. The gene calls are TRBV7-2 and TRBJ2-5; 9 nucleotides align to TRBD1. Looked up from germline, CDR1 is SGHTA and CDR2 is FQGNSA. The CDR3 is 17 residues long. The trim removed 1 base at V and 4 bases at J, leaving 10 bases unmatched.

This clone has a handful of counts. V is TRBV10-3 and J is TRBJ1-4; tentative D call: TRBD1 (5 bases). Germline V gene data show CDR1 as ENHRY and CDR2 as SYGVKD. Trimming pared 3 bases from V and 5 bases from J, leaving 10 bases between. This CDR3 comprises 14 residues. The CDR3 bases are TGTGCCATCAGTGAACGGGGGGTGAATGAAAAACTGTTTTTT. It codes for CAISERGVNEKLFF.

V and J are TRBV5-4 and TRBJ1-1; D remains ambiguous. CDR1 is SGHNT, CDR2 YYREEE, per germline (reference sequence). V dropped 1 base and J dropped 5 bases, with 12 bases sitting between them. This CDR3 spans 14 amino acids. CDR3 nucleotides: TGTGCCAGCAGCTTGAGGGAGGGTGGTACTGAAGCTTTCTTT. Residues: CASSLREGGTEAFF.

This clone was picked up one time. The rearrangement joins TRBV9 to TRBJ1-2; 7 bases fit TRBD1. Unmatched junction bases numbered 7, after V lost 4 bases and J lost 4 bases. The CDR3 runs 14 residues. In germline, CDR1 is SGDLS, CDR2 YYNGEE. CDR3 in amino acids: CASSPQGGRYGYTF. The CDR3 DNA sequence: TGTGCCAGCAGCCCTCAGGGGGGACGCTATGGCTACACCTTC.